This TCR beta chain was recovered during a study of blood T cell repertoires in COVID-19 (dated by TCRdb to between 2020 and 2021). In the study overall: Samples from collaborators originated in the United States, Italy and Spain and spanned both the acute and convalescent phases of COVID-19. Where HLA class I and class II types were available, the types were taken from metadata supplied by the sample provider, not from assay-based typing. Sample metadata almost always included a de-identified subject ID, COVID-19 status, age in years and sex. The samples were drawn from two sources: the first 160 participants of the ongoing ImmuneRACE study, and 1,200 or so subjects contributed by 6 global collaborators. A freely available public database, intended as a resource for researchers studying the immune response to SARS-CoV-2, is where the repertoires were released. Subjects who had been exposed to COVID-19, were actively infected with it, or had recovered from it provided the deeply sampled blood TCRbeta repertoires that made up the dataset. The prospective study material was composed of cDNA or gDNA derived from T cells, B-cell-depleted T cells, or PBMCs.

The paper as a whole reports these results and caveats: Clinical and demographic metadata were provided uncurated, with the amount varying by source and participant.

TCRbeta CDR3 regions were amplified from genomic DNA using the immunoSEQ Assay, a bias-controlled multiplex PCR. Turning to the authors' computational methods: The number of nucleated cells in each sample was estimated from the amplification of reference gene primers within the assay. Sequence reads were collapsed and filtered to measure the absolute abundance of every unique TCRbeta CDR3 rearrangement. Productive Simpson clonality was computed per sample as the square root of Simpson's diversity index over productive rearrangements. TCRdb took this table from immuneACCESS and kept in-frame rearrangements with V and J called. Such tables lack part of the clones; where checked against another copy, unresolved V genes explain under half of the gap, and the rest is unexplained. V and J calls and clone size are those listed in that table; D and trimming were worked out from the DNA. The sample table shows 140,000 to 150,000 clones, and over 75% are seen once. The leading ten clones occupy roughly 5.3% of the sample.

Collaborating institutions collected whole blood in K2EDTA tubes following their own protocols. Collaborator samples were shipped for TCRbeta analysis as frozen whole blood, isolated PBMCs, or DNA extracted from either sample type. On this clone itself: Its recognized antigen is unknown. No clone much larger than this one lies a single base away; base qualities are absent.

The sequence derives from a woman between 45 and 60 years old with acute or convalescent COVID-19. The sequenced sample was peripheral blood.

The DNA reads as follows: TGTGCCAGCAGCAGGGGGCTTTCTGGAAACACCATATATTTT. Translation gives CASSRGLSGNTIYF. Recombination joined TRBV11-2 with TRBJ1-3, and 7 junction bases match TRBD1. From the germline V gene, CDR1 is SGHAT and CDR2 is FQNNGV. V lost 5 bases and J lost 1 base, and the count of bases not matched to a germline gene is 2. Inclusive of the bounding cysteine and phenylalanine, the CDR3 is 14 residues long. The entry retains the CDR3 DNA only, 42 bases that are in frame from base 1.